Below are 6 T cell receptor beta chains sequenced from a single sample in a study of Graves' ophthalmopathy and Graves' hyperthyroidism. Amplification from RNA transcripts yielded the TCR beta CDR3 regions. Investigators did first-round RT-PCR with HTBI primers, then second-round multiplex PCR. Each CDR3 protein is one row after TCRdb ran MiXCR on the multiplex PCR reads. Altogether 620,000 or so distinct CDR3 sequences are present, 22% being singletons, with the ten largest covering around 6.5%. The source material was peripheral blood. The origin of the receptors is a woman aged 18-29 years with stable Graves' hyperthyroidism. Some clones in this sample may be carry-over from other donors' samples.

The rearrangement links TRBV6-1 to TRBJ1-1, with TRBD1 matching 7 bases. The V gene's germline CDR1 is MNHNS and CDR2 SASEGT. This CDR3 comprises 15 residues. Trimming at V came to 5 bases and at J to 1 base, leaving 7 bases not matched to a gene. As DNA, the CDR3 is TGTGCCAGCAGTCCCCGGTGGACAGGGAACACTGAAGCTTTCTTT. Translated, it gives CASSPRWTGNTEAFF.

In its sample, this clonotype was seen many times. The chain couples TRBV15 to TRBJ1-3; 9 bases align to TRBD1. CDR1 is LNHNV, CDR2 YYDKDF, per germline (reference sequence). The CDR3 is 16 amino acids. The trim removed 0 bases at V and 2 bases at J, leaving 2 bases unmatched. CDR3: CATSRDRDRAGNTIYF. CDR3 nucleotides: TGTGCCACCAGCAGAGATCGGGACAGGGCTGGAAACACCATATATTTT. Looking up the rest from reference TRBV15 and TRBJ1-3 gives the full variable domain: DAMVIQNPRYQVTQFGKPVTLSCSQTLNHNVMYWYQQKSSQAPKLLFHYYDKDFNNEADTPDNFQSRRPNTSFCFLDIRSPGLGDTAMYLCATSRDRDRAGNTIYFGEGSWLTVV.

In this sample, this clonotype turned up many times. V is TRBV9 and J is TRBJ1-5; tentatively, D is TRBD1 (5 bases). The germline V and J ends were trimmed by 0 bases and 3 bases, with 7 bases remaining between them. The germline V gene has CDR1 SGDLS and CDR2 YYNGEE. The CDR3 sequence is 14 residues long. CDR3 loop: CASSVDGANQPQHF. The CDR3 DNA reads TGTGCCAGCAGCGTAGACGGGGCCAATCAGCCCCAGCATTTT.

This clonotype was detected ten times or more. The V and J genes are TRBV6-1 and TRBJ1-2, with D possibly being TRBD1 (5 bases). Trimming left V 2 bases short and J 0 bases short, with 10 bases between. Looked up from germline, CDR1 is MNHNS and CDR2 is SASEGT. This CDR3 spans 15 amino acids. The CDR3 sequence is CASSEFTGPNYGYTF. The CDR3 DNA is TGTGCCAGCAGTGAATTCACAGGACCTAACTATGGCTACACCTTC.

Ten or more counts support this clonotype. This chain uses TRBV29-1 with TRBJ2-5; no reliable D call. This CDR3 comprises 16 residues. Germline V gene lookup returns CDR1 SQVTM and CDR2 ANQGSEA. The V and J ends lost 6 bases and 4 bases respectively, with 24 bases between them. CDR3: CSVAEKLLRVGETQYF. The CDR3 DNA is TGCAGCGTGGCTGAGAAGCTTTTAAGGGTTGGAGAGACCCAGTACTTC.

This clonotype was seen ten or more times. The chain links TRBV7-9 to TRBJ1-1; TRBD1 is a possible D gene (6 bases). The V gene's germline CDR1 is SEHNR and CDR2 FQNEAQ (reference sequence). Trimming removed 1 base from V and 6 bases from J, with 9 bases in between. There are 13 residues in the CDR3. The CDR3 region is CASSLEQGPEAFF. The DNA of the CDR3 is TGTGCCAGCAGCTTAGAACAGGGTCCTGAAGCTTTCTTT.